The 8 T cell receptor beta chains presented below share a single source sample, sequenced in a study of CD4+ T cells in melanoma. Assay used: immunoSEQ multiplex PCR; TCRdb lists only in-frame clones, some missing. The sample holds some 110,000 clones; around 93% are singletons and the top ten take 3.3%. Sequencing was performed on peripheral blood. All receptors derive from a human donor with melanoma.

V usage is TRBV28 and J usage is TRBJ2-1; TRBD2 matches at 10 bases. The junction had 23 bases not matched to a gene; V was cut back by 3 bases and J by 0 bases. Germline assignment: CDR1 MDHEN and CDR2 SYDVKM. The CDR3 is made up of 23 amino acids. The CDR3 DNA reads as TGTGCCAGCAGTTTGCGTCTAGCGGGAGTAGGGGAGGGAACAGAACACTCCTACAATGAGCAGTTCTTC. Amino acids: CASSLRLAGVGEGTEHSYNEQFF.

The chain joins TRBV27 to TRBJ2-7; D may match TRBD1 or TRBD2 (6 bases each). V was trimmed by 2 bases and J by 7 bases, leaving 15 bases between them. CDR3 length: 14 amino acids. The V gene's germline CDR1 is MNHEY and CDR2 SMNVEV (reference sequence). CDR3 nucleotides: TGTGCCAGCAGTTTACGGGGGCGGCGCTGGGAGCAGTACTTC. Translated: CASSLRGRRWEQYF.

This sequence joins TRBV29-1 and TRBJ2-7; TRBD2 matches 10 bases. Germline trimming cut 5 bases from V and 0 bases from J; bases unmatched to any gene: 4. Germline assignment: CDR1 SQVTM and CDR2 ANQGSEA. The CDR3 spans 14 residues. CDR3 DNA: TGCAGCGTTACGGGACTAGCGAACTCCTACGAGCAGTACTTC. Protein: CSVTGLANSYEQYF.

V is TRBV5-4 and J is TRBJ2-2; D gene unclear. The CDR3 loop spans 15 amino acids. V lost 0 bases, J lost 0 bases, and 6 bases lay in between. The germline V gene encodes CDR1 SGHNT and CDR2 YYREEE (reference sequence). The CDR3, as DNA: TGTGCCAGCAGCTTGGGGGCGGCGAACACCGGGGAGCTGTTTTTT. Translation gives CASSLGAANTGELFF.

The rearrangement links TRBV5-1 to TRBJ2-5, with TRBD2 matching over 7 bases. The germline CDR1 and CDR2 sequences are SGHRS and YFSETQ. The length of the CDR3 is 14 residues. J was trimmed by 1 base and V by 5 bases; bases with no gene match: 5. The CDR3 loop reads CASRAGLVQETQYF. The CDR3 coding sequence is TGCGCCAGCAGAGCCGGACTAGTCCAAGAGACCCAGTACTTC.

The J gene is TRBJ1-5, the V gene TRBV4-1, with a possible D match to TRBD1 (5 bases). The CDR3 covers 14 residues. The V gene's germline CDR1 is MGHRA and CDR2 YSYEKL. Between the trimmed V and J ends, which lost 0 bases and 7 bases, there was a span of 10 bases. This chain's CDR3 is CASSQDLGAQPQHF. CDR3 in DNA: TGCGCCAGCAGCCAAGATCTCGGGGCCCAGCCCCAGCATTTT.

V and J are TRBV21-1 and TRBJ2-5; the table assigns TRBD2, which was not confirmed against the DNA. TRBV21-1 is termed a pseudogene. CDR3 length: 15 amino acids. The CDR3 coding sequence is TGTGCCAGCAGCAAAGAGGCTAGGACTCAAGAGACCCAGTACTTC. Amino acids: CASSKEARTQETQYF.

This sequence joins TRBV5-1 and TRBJ2-3; 12 bases line up with TRBD2. This CDR3 spans 15 amino acids. V lost 0 bases and J lost 6; bases outside the gene matches: 2. The germline gives CDR1 SGHRS, CDR2 YFSETQ. CDR3 residues: CASSLVTSGGDTQYF. For the CDR3, the DNA is TGCGCCAGCAGCTTGGTGACTAGCGGGGGTGATACGCAGTATTTT.